The entry below gives a single TCR beta chain sequence along with its context. The antigen is undetermined. Clones were sequenced by immunoSEQ multiplex PCR, and TCRdb holds only the in-frame ones, with some missing. The sample lists about 72,000 clones; 80% to 85% were seen once. Viral peptide pools were used in the ViraFEST assay to expand antigen-specific CD4+ T cells, and sequencing came afterward. Culture lasted around eleven days before CD4+ T cell isolation. The participants, recipients of two vaccine doses, got either BNT162b2 or mRNA-1273. Vaccinated recipients, who were negative for nucleocapsid antibodies, had no history of SARS-CoV-2 infection. It was on days 3 and 7 that half the medium was replaced with IL-2 medium. The data originate from a study of vaccination effects on CD4 cells after COVID-19. Across the study: After the second dose, samples were taken at median day 72.

The CDR3 sequence is 16 residues long. V was clipped by 1 base and J by 1 base; unmatched bases: 6. In germline, CDR1 is SGDLS, CDR2 YYNGEE. Notes on the study in general: Missing from the study were early post-infection timepoints, and its convalescent patients were few.

V usage is TRBV9 and J usage is TRBJ2-3, with 7 bases identical to TRBD2. The sequence was collected from a human donor who received a COVID-19 vaccine. The starting material was CD4+ T cells from PBMCs cultured with HCoV-229E spike peptides, obtained after COVID-19 vaccination. The CDR3 region is CASSVRGDPRTDTQYF. CDR3 nucleotide sequence: TGTGCCAGCAGCGTACGGGGGGACCCCCGCACAGATACGCAGTATTTT.